This section outlines one TCR beta chain sequence together with its context. PCR was run on genomic DNA. The TCR beta CDR3 region was amplified using 30 forward and 13 reverse primers. TCRdb reanalysed the multiplex PCR reads using MiXCR and keeps one entry per CDR3 protein. Among about 270,000 distinct CDR3 sequences listed, roughly 50% were seen once. The source of the sample is a study of type 1 and type 2 diabetes patients. V was clipped by 3 bases and J by 11 bases; unmatched bases: 5. The CDR3 runs 12 residues. CDR1 and CDR2 from the germline V gene are LNHDA and SQIVND (reference sequence). The sequenced sample was peripheral blood mononuclear cells (PBMCs). The sequence was obtained from a man aged 18 to 29 with type 2 diabetes. The gene calls are TRBV19 and TRBJ1-1; 8 positions match TRBD1. For the CDR3, the DNA is TGTGCCAGTAGTATCAGGGGGCGTGGGGCTTTCTTT. Translation: CASSIRGRGAFF.